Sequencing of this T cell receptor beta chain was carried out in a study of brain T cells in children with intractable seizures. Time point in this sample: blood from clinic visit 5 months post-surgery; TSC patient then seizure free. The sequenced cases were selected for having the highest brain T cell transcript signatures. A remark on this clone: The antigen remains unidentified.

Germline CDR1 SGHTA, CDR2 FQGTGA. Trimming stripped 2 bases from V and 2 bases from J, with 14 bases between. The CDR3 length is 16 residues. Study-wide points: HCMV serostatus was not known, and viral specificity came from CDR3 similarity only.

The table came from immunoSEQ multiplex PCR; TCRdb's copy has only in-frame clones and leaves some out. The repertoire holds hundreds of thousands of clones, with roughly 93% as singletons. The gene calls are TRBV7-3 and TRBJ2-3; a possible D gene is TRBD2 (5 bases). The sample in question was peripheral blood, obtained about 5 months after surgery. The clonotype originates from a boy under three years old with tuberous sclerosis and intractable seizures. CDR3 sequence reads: CASSLLRASPTDTQYF. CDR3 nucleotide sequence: TGTGCCAGCAGCTTACTGCGGGCATCCCCCACAGATACGCAGTATTTT.